The 7 T cell receptor beta chains in this list originate from one sample, sequenced in a study of liver allograft versus peripheral blood T cells. Study summary: Transplanted livers and recipients' peripheral blood had their T cell receptor repertoires compared.

TCRdb re-derived calls from the reads in MiXCR, one entry per CDR3 protein. This table holds approximately 1,100 distinct CDR3 sequences, approximately 39% found once. These TCRs come from a human patient who had a liver transplant. The graft donor may have contributed some T cells.

This clonotype is categorized as medium-sized (0.01 to 0.1%). J is TRBJ1-2 and V is TRBV12-3 or TRBV12-4; D unclear. The V and J ends lost 1 base and 4 bases respectively, with 10 bases between them. The CDR3 is 14 amino acids. In nucleotides, the CDR3 is TGTGCCAGCAGTTTAGGCTACGGCGTCTATGGCTACACCTTC. It is translated as CASSLGYGVYGYTF.

This clonotype is categorized as medium-sized (0.01 to 0.1%). The chain carries TRBV24-1 and TRBJ1-5; TRBD1 matches 8 bases. Trimming removed 9 bases from V and 7 bases from J; junction bases left unmatched: 7. The germline V gene encodes CDR1 KGHDR and CDR2 SFDVKD. The CDR3 extends over 13 amino acids. The DNA for the CDR3 is TGTGCCACCGCAGGGGGCGCCGACCAGCCCCAGCATTTT. Translation gives CATAGGADQPQHF.

This clonotype was picked up many times. The chain is built from TRBV19 and TRBJ2-1; 10 bases agree with TRBD2. V lost 1 base, J lost 6 bases, and 6 bases stayed unmatched. Per the germline V gene, CDR1 is LNHDA and CDR2 is SQIVND (reference sequence). The CDR3 sequence is 16 residues long. The CDR3 nucleotides are TGTGCCAGTAGTATAGGTCTAGCGGGAGCGGGCAATGAGCAGTTCTTC. It codes for CASSIGLAGAGNEQFF.

This clonotype ranks as large. This sequence joins TRBV27 and TRBJ2-7; weak D call: TRBD2 (5 bases). The CDR3 has 14 residues. Germline CDR1 MNHEY, CDR2 SMNVEV (reference sequence). V dropped 6 bases and J dropped 2 bases, with 14 bases sitting between them. CDR3 in amino acids: CASRPLRETYEQYF. The CDR3 DNA reads TGTGCCAGCAGGCCCCTTCGGGAAACCTACGAGCAGTACTTC.

The table lists this clonotype with a few counts. The chain combines TRBV9 with TRBJ1-2; D might be TRBD1 (6 bases). V was clipped by 1 base and J by 3 bases, with 7 bases between them. CDR3 size: 13 residues. CDR1 SGDLS and CDR2 YYNGEE come from the germline V gene. The CDR3 loop reads CASSVRTDYGYTF. DNA for the CDR3: TGTGCCAGCAGCGTACGGACAGACTATGGCTACACCTTC.

In this sample, this clonotype is medium-sized (0.01 to 0.1%). The chain joins TRBV9 to TRBJ2-7, with D perhaps matching TRBD1 or TRBD2 (5 bases each). The CDR3 loop spans 12 amino acids. Per the germline V gene, CDR1 is SGDLS and CDR2 is YYNGEE. V was pared by 4 bases and J by 4 bases, with 9 bases between. Here the CDR3 reads CASSTEGYEQYF. CDR3 DNA: TGTGCCAGCAGCACCGAGGGGTACGAGCAGTACTTC.

The chain is built from TRBV30 and TRBJ2-3, with 9 positions matching TRBD2. CDR3 length: 14 residues. After removal of 2 bases from V and 1 base from J, the junction contained 1 base not matched to a gene. Germline V gives CDR1 GTSNPN, CDR2 SVGIG (reference sequence). The CDR3 protein is CAWSSSGGTDTQYF. The CDR3 DNA is TGTGCCTGGAGTTCTAGCGGGGGCACAGATACGCAGTATTTT. The entire variable domain, with the rest obtained from reference TRBV30 and TRBJ2-3, is as follows: SQTIHQWPATLVQPVGSPLSLECTVEGTSNPNLYWYRQAAGRGLQLLFYSVGIGQISSEVPQNLSASRPQDRQFILSSKKLLLSDSGFYLCAWSSSGGTDTQYFGPGTRLTVL.